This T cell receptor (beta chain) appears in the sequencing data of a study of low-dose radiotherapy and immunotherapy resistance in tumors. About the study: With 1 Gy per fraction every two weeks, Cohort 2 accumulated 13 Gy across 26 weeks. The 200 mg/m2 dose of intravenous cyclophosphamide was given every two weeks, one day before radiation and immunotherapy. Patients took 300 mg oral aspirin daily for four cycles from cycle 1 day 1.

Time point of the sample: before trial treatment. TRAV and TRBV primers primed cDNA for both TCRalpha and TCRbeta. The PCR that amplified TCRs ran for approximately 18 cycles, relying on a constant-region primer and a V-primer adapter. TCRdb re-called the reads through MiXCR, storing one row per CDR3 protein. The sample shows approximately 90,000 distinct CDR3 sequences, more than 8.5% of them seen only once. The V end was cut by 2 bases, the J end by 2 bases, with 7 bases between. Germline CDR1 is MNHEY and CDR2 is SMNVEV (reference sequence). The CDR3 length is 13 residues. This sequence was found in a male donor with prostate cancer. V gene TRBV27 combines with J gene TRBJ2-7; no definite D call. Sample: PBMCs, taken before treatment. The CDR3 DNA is TGTGCCAGCAGTTTAGGGTCGGCCTACGAGCAGTACTTC. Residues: CASSLGSAYEQYF.